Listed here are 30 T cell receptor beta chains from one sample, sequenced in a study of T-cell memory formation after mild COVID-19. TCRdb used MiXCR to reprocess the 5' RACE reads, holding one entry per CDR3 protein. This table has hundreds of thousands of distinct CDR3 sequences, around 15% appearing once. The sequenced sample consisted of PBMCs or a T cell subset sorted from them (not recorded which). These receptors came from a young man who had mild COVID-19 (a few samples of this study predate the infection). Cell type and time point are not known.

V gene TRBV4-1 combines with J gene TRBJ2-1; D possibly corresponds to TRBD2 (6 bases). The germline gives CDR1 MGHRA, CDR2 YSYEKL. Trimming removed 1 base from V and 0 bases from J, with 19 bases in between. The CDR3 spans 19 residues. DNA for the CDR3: TGCGCCAGCAGCCAAGCGTCAGGGAGGTTGATGGGCTCCTACAATGAGCAGTTCTTC. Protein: CASSQASGRLMGSYNEQFF.

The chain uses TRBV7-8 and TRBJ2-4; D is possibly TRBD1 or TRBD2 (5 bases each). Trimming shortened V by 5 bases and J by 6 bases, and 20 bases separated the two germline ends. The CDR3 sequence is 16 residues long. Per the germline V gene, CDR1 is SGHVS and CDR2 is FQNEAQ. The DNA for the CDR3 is TGTGCCAGCAGCCCCTTGGGTTCCGGGACCCTAAACATTCAGTACTTC. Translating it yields CASSPLGSGTLNIQYF.

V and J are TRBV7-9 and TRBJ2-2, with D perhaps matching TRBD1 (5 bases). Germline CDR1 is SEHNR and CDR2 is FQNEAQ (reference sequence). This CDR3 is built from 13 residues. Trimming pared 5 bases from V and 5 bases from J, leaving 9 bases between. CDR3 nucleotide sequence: TGTGCCAGCAGCAAAGGGGTGACCGGGGAGCTGTTTTTT. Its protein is CASSKGVTGELFF.

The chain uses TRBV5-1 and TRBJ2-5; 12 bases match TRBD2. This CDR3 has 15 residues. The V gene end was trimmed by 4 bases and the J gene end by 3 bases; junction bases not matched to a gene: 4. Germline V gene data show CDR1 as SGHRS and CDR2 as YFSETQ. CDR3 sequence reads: CASSETSGGKETQYF. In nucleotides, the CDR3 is TGCGCCAGCAGCGAGACTAGCGGGGGAAAAGAGACCCAGTACTTC.

The CDR3 region is CASTRFNTGELFF. In DNA form, the CDR3 reads TGTGCCAGCACCAGGTTTAACACCGGGGAGCTGTTTTTT. The chain is built from TRBV9 and TRBJ2-2; D remains ambiguous. Trimming removed 6 bases at V and 2 bases at J, with 8 bases between. This CDR3 spans 13 amino acids. Germline lookup yields CDR1 SGDLS and CDR2 YYNGEE.

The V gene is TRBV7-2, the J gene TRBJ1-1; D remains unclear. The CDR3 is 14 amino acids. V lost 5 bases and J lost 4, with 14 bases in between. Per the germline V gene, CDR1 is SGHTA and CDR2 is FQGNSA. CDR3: CASSQGTVGTEAFF. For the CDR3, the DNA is TGTGCCAGCAGCCAAGGTACGGTTGGCACTGAAGCTTTCTTT.

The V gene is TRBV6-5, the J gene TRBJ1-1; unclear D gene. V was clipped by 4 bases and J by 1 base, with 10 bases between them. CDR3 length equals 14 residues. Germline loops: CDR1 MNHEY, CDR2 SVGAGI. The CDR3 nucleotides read TGTGCCAGCAGTTGGACGCCCTGGAACACTGAAGCTTTCTTT. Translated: CASSWTPWNTEAFF.

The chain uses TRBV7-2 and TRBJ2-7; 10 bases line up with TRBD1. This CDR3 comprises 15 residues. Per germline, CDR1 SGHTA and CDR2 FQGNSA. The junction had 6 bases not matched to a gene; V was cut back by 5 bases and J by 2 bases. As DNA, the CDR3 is TGTGCCAGCAGCGCAGGACAGGGGGGTCCCTACGAGCAGTACGTC. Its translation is CASSAGQGGPYEQYV.

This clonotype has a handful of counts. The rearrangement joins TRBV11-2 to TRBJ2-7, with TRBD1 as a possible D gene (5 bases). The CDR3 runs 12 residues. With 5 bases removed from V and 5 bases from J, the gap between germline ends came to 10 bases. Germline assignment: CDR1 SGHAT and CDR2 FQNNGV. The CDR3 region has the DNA TGTGCCAGCAGCCACGACAGCCACGAGCAGTACTTC. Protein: CASSHDSHEQYF.

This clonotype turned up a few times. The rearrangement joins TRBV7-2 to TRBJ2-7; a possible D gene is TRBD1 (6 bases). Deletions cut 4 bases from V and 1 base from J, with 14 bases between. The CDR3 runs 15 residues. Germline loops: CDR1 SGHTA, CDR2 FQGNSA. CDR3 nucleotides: TGTGCCAGCAGCTACAGGGCTTGGTCTTCCTACGAGCAGTACTTC. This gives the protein CASSYRAWSSYEQYF.

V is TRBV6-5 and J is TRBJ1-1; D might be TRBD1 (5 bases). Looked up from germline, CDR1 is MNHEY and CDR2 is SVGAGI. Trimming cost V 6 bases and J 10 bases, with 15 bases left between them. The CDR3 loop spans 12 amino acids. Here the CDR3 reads CASRSGKEVAFF. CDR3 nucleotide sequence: TGTGCCAGCAGATCAGGGAAGGAAGTAGCTTTCTTT.

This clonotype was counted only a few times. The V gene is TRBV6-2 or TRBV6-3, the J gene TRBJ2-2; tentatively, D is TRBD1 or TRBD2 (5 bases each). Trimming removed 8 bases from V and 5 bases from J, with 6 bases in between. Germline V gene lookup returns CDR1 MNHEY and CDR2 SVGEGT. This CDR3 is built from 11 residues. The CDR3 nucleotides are TGTGCCAGCGAGGGGACCGGGGAGCTGTTTTTT. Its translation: CASEGTGELFF.

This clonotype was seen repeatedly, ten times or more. CDR3 in amino acids: CASSFVSGTEAFF. Written as DNA, the CDR3 is TGTGCCAGCAGCTTCGTTTCGGGAACTGAAGCTTTCTTT. The rearrangement links TRBV7-9 to TRBJ1-1; D remains unclear. The CDR3 spans 13 residues. CDR1 and CDR2 from the germline V gene are SEHNR and FQNEAQ (reference sequence). The V gene lost 3 bases and the J gene lost 5 bases, with 10 bases spanning the gap.

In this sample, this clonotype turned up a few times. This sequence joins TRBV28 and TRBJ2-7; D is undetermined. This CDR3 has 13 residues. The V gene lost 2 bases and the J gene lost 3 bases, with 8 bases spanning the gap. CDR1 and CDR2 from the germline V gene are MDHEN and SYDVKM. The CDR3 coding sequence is TGTGCCAGCAGTTTAGACGGAAACTACGAGCAGTACGTC. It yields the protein CASSLDGNYEQYV.

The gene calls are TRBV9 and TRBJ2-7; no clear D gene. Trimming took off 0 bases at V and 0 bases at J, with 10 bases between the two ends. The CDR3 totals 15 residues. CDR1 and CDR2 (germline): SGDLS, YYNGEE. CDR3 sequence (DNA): TGTGCCAGCAGCGTAGGCTCGACGGTCTCCTACGAGCAGTACTTC. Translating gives CASSVGSTVSYEQYF. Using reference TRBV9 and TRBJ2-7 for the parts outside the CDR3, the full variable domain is DSGVTQTPKHLITATGQRVTLRCSPRSGDLSVYWYQQSLDQGLQFLIQYYNGEERAKGNILERFSAQQFPDLHSELNLSSLELGDSALYFCASSVGSTVSYEQYFGPGTRLTVT.

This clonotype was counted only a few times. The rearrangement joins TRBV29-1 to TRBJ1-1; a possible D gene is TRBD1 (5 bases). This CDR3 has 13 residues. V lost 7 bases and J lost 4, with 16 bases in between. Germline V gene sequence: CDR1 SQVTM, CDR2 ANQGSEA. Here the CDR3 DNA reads TGCAGCGGGGACGACAGCCCTCCCACTGAAGCTTTCTTT. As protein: CSGDDSPPTEAFF.

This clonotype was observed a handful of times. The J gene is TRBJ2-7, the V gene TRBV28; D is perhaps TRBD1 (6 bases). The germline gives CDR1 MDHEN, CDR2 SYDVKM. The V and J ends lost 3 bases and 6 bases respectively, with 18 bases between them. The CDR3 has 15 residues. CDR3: CASSFYGQGRGEQYV. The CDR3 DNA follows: TGTGCCAGCAGTTTCTACGGCCAGGGGAGAGGCGAGCAGTACGTC.

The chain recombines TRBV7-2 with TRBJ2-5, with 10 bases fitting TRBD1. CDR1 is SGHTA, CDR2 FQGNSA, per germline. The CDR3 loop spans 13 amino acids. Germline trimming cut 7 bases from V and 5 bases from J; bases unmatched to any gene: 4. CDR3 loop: CASTDRGRETQYF. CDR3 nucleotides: TGTGCCAGCACCGACAGGGGGCGGGAGACCCAGTACTTC.

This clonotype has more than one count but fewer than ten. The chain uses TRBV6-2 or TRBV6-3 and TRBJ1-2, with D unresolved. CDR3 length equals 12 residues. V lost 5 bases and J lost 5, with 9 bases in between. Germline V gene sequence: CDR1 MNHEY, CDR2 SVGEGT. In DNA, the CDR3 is TGTGCCAGCAGTACCACTACGTATGGCTACACCTTC. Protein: CASSTTTYGYTF.

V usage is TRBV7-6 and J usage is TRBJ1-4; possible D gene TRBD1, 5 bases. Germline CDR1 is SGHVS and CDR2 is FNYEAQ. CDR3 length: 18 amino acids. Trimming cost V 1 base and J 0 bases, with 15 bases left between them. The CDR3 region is CASSLEARGSATNEKLFF. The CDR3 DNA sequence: TGTGCCAGCAGCTTAGAGGCCCGGGGCAGCGCAACTAATGAAAAACTGTTTTTT.

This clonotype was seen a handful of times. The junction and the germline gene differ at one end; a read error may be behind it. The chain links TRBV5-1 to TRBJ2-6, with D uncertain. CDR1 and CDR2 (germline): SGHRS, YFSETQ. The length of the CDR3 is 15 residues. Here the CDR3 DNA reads TGTGCCAGCAGCTTAAGAGGACCTGGGGCCAACGTCCTGACTTTC. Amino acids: CASSLRGPGANVLTF.

CDR3 bases: TGTGCCAGCAGCGGGACAATTAGCACAGATACGCAGTATTTT. It specifies CASSGTISTDTQYF. V and J are TRBV7-2 and TRBJ2-3, with TRBD1 as a possible D gene (6 bases). V was shortened by 5 bases and J by 0 bases, with 9 bases between the two germline ends. Germline V gene sequence: CDR1 SGHTA, CDR2 FQGNSA. The length of the CDR3 is 14 residues.

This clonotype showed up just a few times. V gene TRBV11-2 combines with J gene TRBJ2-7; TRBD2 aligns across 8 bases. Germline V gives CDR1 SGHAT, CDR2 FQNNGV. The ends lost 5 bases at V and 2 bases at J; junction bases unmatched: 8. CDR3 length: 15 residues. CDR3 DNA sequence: TGTGCCAGCAGCCCACCGGGGGGGCTTACCTACGAGCAGTACTTC. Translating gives CASSPPGGLTYEQYF. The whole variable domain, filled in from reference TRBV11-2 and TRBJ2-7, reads EAGVAQSPRYKIIEKRQSVAFWCNPISGHATLYWYQQILGQGPKLLIQFQNNGVVDDSQLPKDRFSAERLKGVDSTLKIQPAKLEDSAVYLCASSPPGGLTYEQYFGPGTRLTVT.

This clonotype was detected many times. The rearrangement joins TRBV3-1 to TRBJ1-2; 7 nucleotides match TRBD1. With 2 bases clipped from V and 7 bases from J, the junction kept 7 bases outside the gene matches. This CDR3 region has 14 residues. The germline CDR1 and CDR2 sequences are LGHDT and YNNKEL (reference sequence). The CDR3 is CASSQHDREVGYTF. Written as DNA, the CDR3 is TGTGCCAGCAGCCAACACGACAGGGAGGTTGGCTACACCTTC.

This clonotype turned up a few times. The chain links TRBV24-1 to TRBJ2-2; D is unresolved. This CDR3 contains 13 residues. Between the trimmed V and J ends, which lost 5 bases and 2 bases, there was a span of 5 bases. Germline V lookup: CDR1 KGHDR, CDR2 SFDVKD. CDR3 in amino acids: CATSAGNTGELFF. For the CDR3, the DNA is TGTGCCACCAGTGCGGGTAACACCGGGGAGCTGTTTTTT.

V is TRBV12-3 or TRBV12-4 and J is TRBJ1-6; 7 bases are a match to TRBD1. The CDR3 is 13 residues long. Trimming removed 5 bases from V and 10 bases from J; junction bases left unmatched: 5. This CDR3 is CASSTQGRSPLHF. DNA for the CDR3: TGTGCCAGCAGTACACAGGGGAGATCACCCCTCCACTTT.

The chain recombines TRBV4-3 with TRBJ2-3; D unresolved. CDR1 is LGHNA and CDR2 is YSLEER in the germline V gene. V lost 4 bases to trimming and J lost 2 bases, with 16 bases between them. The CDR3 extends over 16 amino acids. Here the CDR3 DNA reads TGCGCCAGCAGCCCCCAAGGAGCCACCCCCACAGATACGCAGTATTTT. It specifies CASSPQGATPTDTQYF.

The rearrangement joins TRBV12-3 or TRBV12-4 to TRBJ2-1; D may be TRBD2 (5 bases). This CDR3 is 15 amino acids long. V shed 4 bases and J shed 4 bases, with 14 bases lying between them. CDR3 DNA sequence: TGTGCCAGCAGTTCTGCACGGGGTGCGTACAATGAGCAGTTCTTC. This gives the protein CASSSARGAYNEQFF.

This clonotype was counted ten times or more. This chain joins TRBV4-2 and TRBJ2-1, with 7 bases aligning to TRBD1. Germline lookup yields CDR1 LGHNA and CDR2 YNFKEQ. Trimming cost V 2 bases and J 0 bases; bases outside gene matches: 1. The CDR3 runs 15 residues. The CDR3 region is CASSQTGDSYNEQFF. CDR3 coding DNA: TGTGCCAGCAGCCAAACAGGGGACTCCTACAATGAGCAGTTCTTC.

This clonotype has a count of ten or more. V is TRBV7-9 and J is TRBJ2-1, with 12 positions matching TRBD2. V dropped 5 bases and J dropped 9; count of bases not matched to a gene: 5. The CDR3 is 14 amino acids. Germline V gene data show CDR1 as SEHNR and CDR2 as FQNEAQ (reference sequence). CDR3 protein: CASSPSGGAGEQFF. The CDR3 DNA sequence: TGTGCCAGCAGCCCTAGCGGGGGGGCGGGTGAGCAGTTCTTC.